The T cell receptor (beta chain) under discussion was sequenced for a study of cytomegalovirus exposure and HLA in healthy donors. PCR involved 60 Vbeta and 13 Jbeta primers. Here immunoSEQ multiplex PCR was the method, and the copy in TCRdb shows in-frame clones only, minus some. The table lists approximately 110,000 clones, 75% to 85% of them singletons. Germline CDR1 and CDR2: SGHNT and YYREEE (reference sequence). The CDR3 contains 17 residues. After removal of 4 bases from V and 6 bases from J, the junction contained 15 bases not matched to a gene. For this clone: Its antigen is not known.

Overall study findings and caveats: Sequencing likely generated an artifact that appeared as a cluster of highly shared sequence variants. Prior analysis indicated that the majority of TCR beta V segments exhibited productivity approximately 90% or approximately 30% of the time. The number of N-insertions in an Asian-associated ancestry cluster was reportedly below the 666-donor mean in a later analysis.

This receptor was taken from a man aged 45-60 years in good health and CMV-seronegative. The gene calls are TRBV5-4 and TRBJ2-2; 7 bases are shared with TRBD1. The sequencing input was PBMCs. CDR3 residues: CASSPTPGQNLAGELFF. CDR3 bases: TGTGCCAGCAGCCCAACTCCGGGACAGAATCTAGCCGGGGAGCTGTTTTTT.